The present entry profiles one T cell receptor beta chain with its context. The germline CDR1 and CDR2 sequences are SNHLY and FYNNEI. Trimming cost V 5 bases and J 1 base; bases outside gene matches: 5. This CDR3 has 16 residues. The record originates from a study of blood T cell repertoires in COVID-19. Across the whole study: Spain, Italy and the United States supplied samples that represented acute and convalescent COVID-19. Sample material is recorded as cDNA or gDNA derived from T cells, B-cell-depleted T cells, or PBMCs.

Original data processing: Reference gene primer amplification gave nucleated cell count estimates. Only in-frame clones appear in the TCRdb table, and some are missing; sequencing was by immunoSEQ multiplex PCR. V, J and clone size derive from that table, while D and trimming were established from the DNA sequence. Of about 170,000 clones in the sample, about 80% were seen once. Sample: peripheral blood. This TCR was sampled from a human donor with acute or convalescent COVID-19. The donor label of this sample is uncertain. The rearrangement links TRBV2 to TRBJ2-6, with 7 bases matching TRBD1. CDR3 bases: TGTGCCAGCAGTTGGACAGGATGGTCTGGGGCCAACGTCCTGACTTTC. Residues: CASSWTGWSGANVLTF.